This record concerns one TCR beta chain sequence. Deletions cut 0 bases from V and 0 bases from J, with 12 bases between. This CDR3 spans 18 amino acids. The germline gives CDR1 ENHRY, CDR2 SYGVKD. The data were obtained in a study of blood T cell repertoires in COVID-19. Produced via immunoSEQ multiplex PCR; TCRdb's table is partial and in-frame only. The sample lists 50,000 to 65,000 clones, over 75% occurring once. The rearrangement joins TRBV10-3 to TRBJ2-6, with D maybe TRBD2 (6 bases). The TCR originated in a man in his fifties or sixties with active COVID-19. The sequencing sample was made of peripheral blood. This CDR3 reads CAISESITGVSGANVLTF. The DNA of the CDR3 is TGTGCCATCAGTGAGTCGATTACGGGGGTCTCTGGGGCCAACGTCCTGACTTTC.